The present T cell receptor (beta chain) was sequenced within a study of control samples from healthy donors and cancer patients. Measured with immunoSEQ multiplex PCR; TCRdb has only the in-frame clones, and not every one. The sample carries 150,000 to 200,000 clones, 80% to 90% recorded once. Sequencing was done on a sample of blood. The source is a man between 25 and 39 years old in good health.

CDR3 DNA: TGCGCCTCTCTGGACACATTAAATGAAAAACTGTTTTTT. Its translation: CASLDTLNEKLFF. V and J are TRBV4-1 and TRBJ1-4; a possible D gene is TRBD1 (5 bases). The germline V gene encodes CDR1 MGHRA and CDR2 YSYEKL. This CDR3 has 13 amino acids. Trimming took 11 bases from V and 5 from J, leaving 15 bases between them.